The T cell receptor (beta chain) described here comes from a study of T-cell reconstitution after alpha-beta-depleted transplantation in children. Findings and caveats of the study: The authors attributed T-cell counts and diversity one year after transplant mostly to newly produced T cells.

This clonotype was seen a handful of times. Its antigen is still unknown. Germline V gives CDR1 LNHDA, CDR2 SQIVND (reference sequence). V was pared by 2 bases and J by 3 bases, with 8 bases between. The CDR3 consists of 14 residues. Unique molecular identifiers were incorporated during preparation of the TCRbeta library. TCRdb recomputed calls from the PCR reads with MiXCR, one row per CDR3 protein. The profile shows 130,000 to 150,000 distinct CDR3 sequences, around 10% of them singletons. V and J are TRBV19 and TRBJ1-5, with D uncertain. The receptor comes from a female patient aged 2-10 years who had a stem cell transplant for congenital amegakaryocytic thrombocytopenia, so the T cells may come from the graft donor. The specimen comprised PBMCs, mostly from graft donor cells, sampled 180 days after TCRalphabeta/CD19-depleted stem cell transplant. The CDR3 here is CASSIYGFNQPQHF. CDR3 sequence (DNA): TGTGCCAGTAGTATATACGGGTTCAATCAGCCCCAGCATTTT.